This T cell receptor beta chain was captured in a study of T cell changes during pregnancy in multiple sclerosis. Using immunoSEQ multiplex PCR, the repertoire was profiled, and TCRdb retains in-frame clones only, with some absent. There are some 56,000 clones in the sample; about 94% occur only once, and around 3% lies in the top ten. This TCR came from a female donor in good health, enrolled as a control in a pregnancy study. Sequences were derived from peripheral blood, sampled in the third trimester of pregnancy.

CDR3 DNA sequence: TGTGCCAGCAGCTTGACAGGGGGCCCAGATACGCAGTATTTT. This gives the protein CASSLTGGPDTQYF. The chain is built from TRBV7-3 and TRBJ2-3; 10 bases map to TRBD1. V dropped 3 bases and J dropped 4; count of bases not matched to a gene: 1. Germline values: CDR1 SGHTA, CDR2 FQGTGA. The CDR3 contains 14 residues.